A single T cell receptor (beta chain) is shown here with its context. Its antigen is unknown. This specimen comes from a study of T cell repertoires in cytomegalovirus infection. For the study at large: Use of recently identified HLA-C-restricted and well-studied HLA-B-restricted CMV epitopes was part of the study. Public TCR beta signatures provided an indication of both CMV infection and a matching HLA type.

One entry per CDR3 protein, called by TCRdb with MiXCR from the reads. The sample lists roughly 500,000 distinct CDR3 sequences, approximately 40% seen once, with about 45% in the top ten. Notes on the study in general: Carriers of CMV and the relevant HLA type were discriminated by public TCR beta frequency. Clonotype analysis showed dominance of the ex vivo response by HLA-C-restricted CMV-specific TCR beta clonotypes.

Sequenced material: cultured PBMCs, taken from culture after CMV antigen stimulation. The TCR sequence derives from a human donor in good health (CMV status not recorded). Some clones in this sample may be carry-over from other donors' samples.

For the CDR3, the DNA is TGTGCCAGCACCTGGGGACCGGGACAGGGGGCTTATGAGCAGTTCTTC. This translates into CASTWGPGQGAYEQFF. The V call is TRBV6-2 or TRBV6-3, the J call TRBJ2-1; 12 positions match TRBD1. CDR3 length: 16 residues. Trimming removed 7 bases from V and 8 bases from J; junction bases left unmatched: 12. The germline V gene has CDR1 MNHEY and CDR2 SVGEGT.